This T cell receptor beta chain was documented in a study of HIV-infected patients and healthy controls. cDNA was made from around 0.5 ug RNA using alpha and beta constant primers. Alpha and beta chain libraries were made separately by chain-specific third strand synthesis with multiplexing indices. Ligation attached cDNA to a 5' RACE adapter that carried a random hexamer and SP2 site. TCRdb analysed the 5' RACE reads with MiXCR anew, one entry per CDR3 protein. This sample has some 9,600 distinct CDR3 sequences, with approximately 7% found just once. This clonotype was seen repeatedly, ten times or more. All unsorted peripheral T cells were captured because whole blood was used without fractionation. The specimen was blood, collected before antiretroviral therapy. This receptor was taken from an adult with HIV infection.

CDR3 in DNA: TGTGCCAGCAGCGACCCCTCGGTCCTCAGGAATGAGCAGTTCTTC. As protein: CASSDPSVLRNEQFF. The V gene is TRBV7-2, the J gene TRBJ2-1; D is unclear. This CDR3 comprises 15 residues. V lost 5 bases and J lost 7, with 18 bases in between. Germline CDR1 SGHTA, CDR2 FQGNSA.